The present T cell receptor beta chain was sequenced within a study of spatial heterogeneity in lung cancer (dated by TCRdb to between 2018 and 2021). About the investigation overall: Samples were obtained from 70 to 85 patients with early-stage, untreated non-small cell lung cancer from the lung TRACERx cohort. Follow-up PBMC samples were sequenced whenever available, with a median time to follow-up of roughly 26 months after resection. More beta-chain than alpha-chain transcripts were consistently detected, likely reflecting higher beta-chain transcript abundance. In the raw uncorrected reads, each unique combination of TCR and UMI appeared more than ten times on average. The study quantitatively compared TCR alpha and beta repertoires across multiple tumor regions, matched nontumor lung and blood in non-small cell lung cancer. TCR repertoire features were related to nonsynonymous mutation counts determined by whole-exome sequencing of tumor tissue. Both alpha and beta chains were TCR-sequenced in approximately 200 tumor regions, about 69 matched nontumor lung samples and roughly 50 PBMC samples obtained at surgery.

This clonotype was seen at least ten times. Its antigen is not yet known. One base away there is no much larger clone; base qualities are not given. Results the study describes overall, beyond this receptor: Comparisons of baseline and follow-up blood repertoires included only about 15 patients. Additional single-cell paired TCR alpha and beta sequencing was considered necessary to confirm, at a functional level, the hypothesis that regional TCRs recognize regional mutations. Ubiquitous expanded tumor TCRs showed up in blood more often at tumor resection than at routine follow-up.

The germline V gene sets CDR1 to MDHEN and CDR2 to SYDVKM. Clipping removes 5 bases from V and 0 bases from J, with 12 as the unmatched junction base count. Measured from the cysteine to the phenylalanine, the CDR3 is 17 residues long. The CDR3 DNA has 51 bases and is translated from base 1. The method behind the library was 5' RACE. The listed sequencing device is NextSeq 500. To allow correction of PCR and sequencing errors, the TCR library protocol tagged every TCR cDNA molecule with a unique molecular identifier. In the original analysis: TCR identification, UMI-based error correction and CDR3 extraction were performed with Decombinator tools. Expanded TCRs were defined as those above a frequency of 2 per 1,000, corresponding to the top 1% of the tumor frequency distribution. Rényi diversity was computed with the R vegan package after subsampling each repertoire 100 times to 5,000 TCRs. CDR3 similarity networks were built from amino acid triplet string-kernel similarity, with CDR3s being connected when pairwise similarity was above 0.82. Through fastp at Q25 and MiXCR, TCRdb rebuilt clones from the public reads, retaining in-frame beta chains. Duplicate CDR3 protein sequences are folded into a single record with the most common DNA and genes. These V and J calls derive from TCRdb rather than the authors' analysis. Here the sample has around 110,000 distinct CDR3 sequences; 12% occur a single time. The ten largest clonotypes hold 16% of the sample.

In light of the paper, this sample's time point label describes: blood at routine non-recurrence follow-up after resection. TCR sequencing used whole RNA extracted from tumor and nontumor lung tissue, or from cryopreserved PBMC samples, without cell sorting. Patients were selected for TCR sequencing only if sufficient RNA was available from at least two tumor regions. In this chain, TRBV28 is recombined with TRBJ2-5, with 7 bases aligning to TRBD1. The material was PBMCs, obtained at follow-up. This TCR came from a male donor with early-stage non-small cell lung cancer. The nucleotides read TGTGCCAGCAGTCCCCAACAGGGGACGTCGTACCAAGAGACCCAGTACTTC. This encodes CASSPQQGTSYQETQYF.